The 10 T cell receptor beta chains reported below all come from one sample, sequenced in a study of blood T cell repertoires in COVID-19. Method: immunoSEQ multiplex PCR; TCRdb's copy keeps in-frame clones and lacks some. Of under 200,000 clones in the sample, around 90% were seen once. The material sequenced was peripheral blood. The origin of the receptors is a man aged 45 to 65 who had recovered from COVID-19.

This clone has a single count. The chain carries TRBV4-3 and TRBJ2-1; 7 positions agree with TRBD2. The CDR3 has 16 amino acids. Germline V gene lookup returns CDR1 LGHNA and CDR2 YSLEER. V dropped 1 base and J dropped 3; count of bases not matched to a gene: 6. The CDR3 region has the DNA TGCGCCAGCAGCCAAGGATACGGGACTATCTACAATGAGCAGTTCTTC. It translates to CASSQGYGTIYNEQFF.

The count of this clone is one. J is TRBJ2-5 and V is TRBV13; D might be TRBD2 (7 bases). Trimming cost V 1 base and J 5 bases, with 17 bases left between them. There are 16 residues in the CDR3. CDR1 is PRHDT, CDR2 FYEKMQ, per germline (reference sequence). CDR3 region: CASSLVGGGASETQYF. The CDR3 region has the DNA TGTGCCAGCAGCTTAGTCGGTGGGGGGGCATCGGAGACCCAGTACTTC.

This sequence joins TRBV29-1 and TRBJ2-2; 8 bases fit TRBD2. This CDR3 has 15 residues. CDR1 and CDR2 from the germline V gene are SQVTM and ANQGSEA. Unmatched junction bases numbered 5, after V lost 5 bases and J lost 0 bases. The CDR3 loop reads CSVRSGGTNTGELFF. CDR3 nucleotides: TGCAGCGTTCGAAGCGGGGGAACGAACACCGGGGAGCTGTTTTTT.

The chain employs TRBV7-9 and TRBJ1-4, with D possibly TRBD1 on 6 matching bases. CDR1 is SEHNR, CDR2 FQNEAQ, per germline (reference sequence). Trimming left V 5 bases short and J 7 bases short, with 14 bases between. This CDR3 spans 14 amino acids. The DNA for the CDR3 is TGTGCCAGCAGCCCCGGTGAGACAGGTGAAAAACTGTTTTTT. Protein: CASSPGETGEKLFF.

The chain uses TRBV19 and TRBJ2-7; TRBD1 matches at 8 bases. Germline values: CDR1 LNHDA, CDR2 SQIVND (reference sequence). J lost 2 bases, V lost 8 bases, and 8 bases had no gene match. The CDR3 is made up of 14 amino acids. The CDR3 nucleotides are TGTGCCAGTCGAACCGGGACAGGACCCTACGAGCAGTACTTC. Protein sequence: CASRTGTGPYEQYF.

The gene calls are TRBV28 and TRBJ2-5; tentative D call: TRBD2 (6 bases). Germline V gene sequence: CDR1 MDHEN, CDR2 SYDVKM. V was clipped by 3 bases and J by 5 bases, with 16 bases between them. The CDR3 length is 15 residues. The CDR3 coding sequence is TGTGCCAGCAGTTTTGGCCAGGGACTCCGCGAGACCCAGTACTTC. This gives the protein CASSFGQGLRETQYF.

The chain carries TRBV24-1 and TRBJ2-2; 9 bases line up with TRBD1. The germline V gene has CDR1 KGHDR and CDR2 SFDVKD. The V gene end was trimmed by 3 bases and the J gene end by 2 bases; junction bases not matched to a gene: 6. The CDR3 covers 17 residues. The CDR3, as DNA: TGTGCCACCAGTGATGATAGACAGGGGGACAACACCGGGGAGCTGTTTTTT. It encodes CATSDDRQGDNTGELFF.

CDR3 loop: CSVRDYEQYF. In DNA form, the CDR3 reads TGCAGCGTTCGGGACTACGAGCAGTACTTC. This sequence joins TRBV29-1 and TRBJ2-7; D might be TRBD2 (5 bases). The CDR3 length is 10 residues. Germline values: CDR1 SQVTM, CDR2 ANQGSEA. V dropped 5 bases and J dropped 3 bases, with 5 bases sitting between them.

The chain has TRBV5-1 and TRBJ1-1; D possibly corresponds to TRBD1 (5 bases). Germline CDR1 SGHRS, CDR2 YFSETQ. This CDR3 is 14 amino acids long. Deletions cut 0 bases from V and 5 bases from J, with 11 bases between. CDR3 sequence reads: CASSLAGGVTEAFF. DNA of the CDR3: TGCGCCAGCAGCTTGGCCGGAGGGGTGACTGAAGCTTTCTTT.

The CDR3 protein is CASSVSGTGWTEAFF. CDR3 bases: TGCGCCAGCAGTGTATCAGGGACAGGGTGGACTGAAGCTTTCTTT. The chain is built from TRBV10-2 and TRBJ1-1; 9 nucleotides match TRBD1. Germline CDR1 and CDR2: WSHSY and SAAADI. This CDR3 spans 15 amino acids. The trim removed 4 bases at V and 5 bases at J, leaving 8 bases unmatched.